Sequencing of this T cell receptor beta chain was carried out in a study of shared clonotypes between healthy human individuals. Selected positively for CCR7 and CD45RO-negative, naive CD8 cells excluded terminally differentiated effector memory CD45RA+ cells. V dropped 1 base and J dropped 6 bases, with 13 bases sitting between them. The CDR3 spans 14 residues. Germline V gene lookup returns CDR1 SEHNR and CDR2 FQNEAQ (reference sequence). With respect to this clone: The antigen is not known.

Notes on the study in general: Naive CD4 clonotype sharing across a few donors was around 5.5%.

Profiling relied on immunoSEQ multiplex PCR, and the TCRdb table lists in-frame clones only, not all of them. The profile shows millions of clones, just over 90% of them singletons. The chain couples TRBV7-9 to TRBJ2-7; D is perhaps TRBD1 or TRBD2 (6 bases each). Sequences were obtained from naive CD8+ T cells from PBMCs. This TCR came from a man aged 18 to 30 in good health. Some clones in this sample may be carry-over from other donors' samples. The CDR3 bases are TGTGCCAGCAGCTTAGTGGCGTCGGGGGCCGAGCAGTACTTC. Protein sequence: CASSLVASGAEQYF.